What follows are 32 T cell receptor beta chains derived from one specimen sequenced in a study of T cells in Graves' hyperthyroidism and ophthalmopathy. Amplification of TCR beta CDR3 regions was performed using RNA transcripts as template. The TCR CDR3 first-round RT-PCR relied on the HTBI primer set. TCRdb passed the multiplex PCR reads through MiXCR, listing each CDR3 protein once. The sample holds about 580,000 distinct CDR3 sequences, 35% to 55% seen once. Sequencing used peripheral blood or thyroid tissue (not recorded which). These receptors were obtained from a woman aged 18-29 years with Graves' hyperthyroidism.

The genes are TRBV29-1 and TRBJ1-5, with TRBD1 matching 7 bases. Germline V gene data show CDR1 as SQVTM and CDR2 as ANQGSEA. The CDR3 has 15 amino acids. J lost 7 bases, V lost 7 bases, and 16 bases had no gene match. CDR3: CSATGQVDNEQPQHF. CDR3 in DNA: TGCAGCGCTACCGGACAGGTTGACAATGAGCAGCCCCAGCATTTT.

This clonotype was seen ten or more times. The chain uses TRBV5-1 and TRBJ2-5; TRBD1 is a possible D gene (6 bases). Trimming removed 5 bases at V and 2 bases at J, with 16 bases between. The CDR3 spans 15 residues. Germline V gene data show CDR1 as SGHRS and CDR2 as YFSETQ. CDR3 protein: CASRNIQGGQETQYF. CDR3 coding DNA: TGCGCCAGCAGAAATATACAGGGTGGGCAAGAGACCCAGTACTTC. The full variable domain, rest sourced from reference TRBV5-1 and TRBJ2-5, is KAGVTQTPRYLIKTRGQQVTLSCSPISGHRSVSWYQQTPGQGLQFLFEYFSETQRNKGNFPGRFSGRQFSNSRSEMNVSTLELGDSALYLCASRNIQGGQETQYFGPGTRLLVL.

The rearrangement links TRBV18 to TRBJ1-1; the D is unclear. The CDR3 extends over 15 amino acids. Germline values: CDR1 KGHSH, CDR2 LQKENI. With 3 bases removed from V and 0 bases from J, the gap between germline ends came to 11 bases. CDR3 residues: CASSPRSTMNTEAFF. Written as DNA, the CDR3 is TGTGCCAGCTCACCTAGAAGCACAATGAACACTGAAGCTTTCTTT.

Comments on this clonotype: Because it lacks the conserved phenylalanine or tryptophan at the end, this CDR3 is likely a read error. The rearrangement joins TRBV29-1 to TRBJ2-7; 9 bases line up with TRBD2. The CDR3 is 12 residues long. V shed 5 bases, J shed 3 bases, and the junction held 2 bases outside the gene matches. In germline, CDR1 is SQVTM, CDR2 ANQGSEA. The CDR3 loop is CSVLAGFYEQYL. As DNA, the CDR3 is TGCAGCGTTCTAGCGGGATTCTACGAGCAGTACCTC.

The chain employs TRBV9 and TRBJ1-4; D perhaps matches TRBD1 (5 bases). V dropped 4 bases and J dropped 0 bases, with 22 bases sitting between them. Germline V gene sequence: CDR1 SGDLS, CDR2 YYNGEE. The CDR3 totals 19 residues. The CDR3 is CASSSHPGGSSTTNEKLFF. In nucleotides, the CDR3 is TGTGCCAGCAGCTCCCACCCGGGGGGTAGTTCGACAACTAATGAAAAACTGTTTTTT.

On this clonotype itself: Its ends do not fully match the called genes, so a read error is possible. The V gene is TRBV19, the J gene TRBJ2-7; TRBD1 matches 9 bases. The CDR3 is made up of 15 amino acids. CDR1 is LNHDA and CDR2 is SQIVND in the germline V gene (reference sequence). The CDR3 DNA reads TGTGCCAGCAGTAAAGAGGGACAGGGCCCCCACGAGCAGTACTTC. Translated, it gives CASSKEGQGPHEQYF.

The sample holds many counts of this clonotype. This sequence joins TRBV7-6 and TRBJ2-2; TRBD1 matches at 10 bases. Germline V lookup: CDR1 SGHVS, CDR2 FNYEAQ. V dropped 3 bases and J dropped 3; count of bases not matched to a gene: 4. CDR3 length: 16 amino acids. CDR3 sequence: CASSFPGTGDTGELFF. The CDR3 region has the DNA TGTGCCAGCAGCTTTCCCGGGACAGGGGACACCGGGGAGCTGTTTTTT.

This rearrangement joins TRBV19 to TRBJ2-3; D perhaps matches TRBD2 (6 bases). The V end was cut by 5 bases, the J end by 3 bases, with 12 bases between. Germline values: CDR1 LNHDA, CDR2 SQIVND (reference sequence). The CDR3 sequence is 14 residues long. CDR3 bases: TGTGCCAGTAGTGTCCGACTAGGAACAGATACGCAGTATTTT. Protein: CASSVRLGTDTQYF.

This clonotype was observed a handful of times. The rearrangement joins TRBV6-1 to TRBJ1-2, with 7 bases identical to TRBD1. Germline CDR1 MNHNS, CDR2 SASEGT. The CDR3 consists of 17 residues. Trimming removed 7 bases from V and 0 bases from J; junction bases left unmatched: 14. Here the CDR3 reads CASTNNRDRTSNYGYTF. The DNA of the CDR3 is TGTGCCAGCACCAACAACCGGGACAGAACTTCTAACTATGGCTACACCTTC.

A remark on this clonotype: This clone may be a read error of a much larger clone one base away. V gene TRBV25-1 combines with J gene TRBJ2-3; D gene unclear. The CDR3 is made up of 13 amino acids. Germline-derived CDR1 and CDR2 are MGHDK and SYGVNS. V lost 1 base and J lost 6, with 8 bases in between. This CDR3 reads CASSESSRDTQYF. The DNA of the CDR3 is TGTGCCAGCAGTGAATCGAGTCGGGATACGCAGTATTTT.

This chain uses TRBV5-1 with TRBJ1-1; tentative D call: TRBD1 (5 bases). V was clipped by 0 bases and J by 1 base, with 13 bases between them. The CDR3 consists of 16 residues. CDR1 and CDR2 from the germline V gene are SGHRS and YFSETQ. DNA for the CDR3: TGCGCCAGCAGCTTGGACGGGGGAGGAACGAACACTGAAGCTTTCTTT. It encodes CASSLDGGGTNTEAFF.

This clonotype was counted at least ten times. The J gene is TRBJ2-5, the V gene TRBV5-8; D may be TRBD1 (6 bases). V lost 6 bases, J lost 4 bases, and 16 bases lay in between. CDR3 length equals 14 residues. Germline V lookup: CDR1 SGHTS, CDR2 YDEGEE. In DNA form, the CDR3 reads TGTGCCAGCACCCAGGGGCGTATGAGAGAGACCCAGTACTTC. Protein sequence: CASTQGRMRETQYF.

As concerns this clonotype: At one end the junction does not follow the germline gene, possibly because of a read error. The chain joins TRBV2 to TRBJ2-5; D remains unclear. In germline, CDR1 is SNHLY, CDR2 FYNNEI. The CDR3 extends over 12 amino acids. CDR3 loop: CASSPQGPVKFF. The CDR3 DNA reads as TGTGCCAGCAGTCCCCAAGGTCCAGTTAAGTTCTTC.

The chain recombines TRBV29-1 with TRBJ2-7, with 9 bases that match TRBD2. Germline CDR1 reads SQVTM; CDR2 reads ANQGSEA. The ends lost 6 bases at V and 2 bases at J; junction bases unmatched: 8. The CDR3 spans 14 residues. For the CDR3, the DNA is TGCAGCGTGCAACTAGCGGGCCGACCCTACGAGCAGTACTTC. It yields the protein CSVQLAGRPYEQYF.

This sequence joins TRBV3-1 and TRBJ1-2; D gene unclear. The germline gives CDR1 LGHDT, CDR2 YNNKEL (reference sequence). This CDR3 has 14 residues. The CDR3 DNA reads TGTGCTAGAGATCAAGTGATTGGGGACTATGGCTACACCTTC. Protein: CARDQVIGDYGYTF.

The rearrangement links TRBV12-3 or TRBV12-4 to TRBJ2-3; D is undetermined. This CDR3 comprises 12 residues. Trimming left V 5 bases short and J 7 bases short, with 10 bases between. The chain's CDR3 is CASSPPSHTQYF. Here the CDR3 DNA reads TGTGCCAGCAGTCCACCCAGCCATACGCAGTATTTT.

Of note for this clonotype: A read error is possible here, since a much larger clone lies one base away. The CDR3 spells CSACSGRRSYEQYF. CDR3 DNA: TGCAGTGCTTGTAGCGGGAGGAGGTCCTACGAGCAGTACTTC. The J gene is TRBJ2-7, the V gene TRBV20-1, with 10 bases lining up with TRBD2. CDR1 is DFQATT, CDR2 SNEGSKA, per germline (reference sequence). V trimming: 5 bases; J trimming: 1 base; junction bases outside the gene matches: 5. This CDR3 is 14 amino acids long.

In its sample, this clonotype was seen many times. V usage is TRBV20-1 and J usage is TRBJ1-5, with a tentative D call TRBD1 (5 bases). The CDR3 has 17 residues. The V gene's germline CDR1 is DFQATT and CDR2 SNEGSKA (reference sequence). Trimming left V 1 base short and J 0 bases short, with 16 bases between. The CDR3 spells CSARVRGAFYSNQPQHF. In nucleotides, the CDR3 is TGCAGTGCTAGAGTTAGGGGAGCCTTTTATAGCAATCAGCCCCAGCATTTT.

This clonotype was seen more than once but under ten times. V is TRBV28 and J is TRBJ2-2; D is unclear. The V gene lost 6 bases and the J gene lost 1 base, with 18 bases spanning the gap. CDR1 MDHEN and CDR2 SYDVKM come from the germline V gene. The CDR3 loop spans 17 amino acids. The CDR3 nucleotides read TGTGCCAGCAGCCACACGCCTCTCAGTAGGAACACCGGGGAGCTGTTTTTT. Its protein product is CASSHTPLSRNTGELFF.

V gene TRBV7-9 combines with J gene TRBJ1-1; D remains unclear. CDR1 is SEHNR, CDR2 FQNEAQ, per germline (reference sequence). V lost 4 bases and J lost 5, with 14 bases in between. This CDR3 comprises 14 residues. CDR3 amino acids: CASSSGRVRTEAFF. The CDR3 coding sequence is TGTGCCAGCAGCTCTGGGAGGGTACGGACTGAAGCTTTCTTT.

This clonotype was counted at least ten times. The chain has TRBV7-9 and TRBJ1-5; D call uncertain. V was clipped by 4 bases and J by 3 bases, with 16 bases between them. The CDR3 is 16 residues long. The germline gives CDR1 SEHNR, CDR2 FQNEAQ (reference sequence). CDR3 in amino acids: CASSSGLGGDNQPQHF. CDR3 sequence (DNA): TGTGCCAGCAGCTCAGGTTTGGGAGGAGACAATCAGCCCCAGCATTTT.

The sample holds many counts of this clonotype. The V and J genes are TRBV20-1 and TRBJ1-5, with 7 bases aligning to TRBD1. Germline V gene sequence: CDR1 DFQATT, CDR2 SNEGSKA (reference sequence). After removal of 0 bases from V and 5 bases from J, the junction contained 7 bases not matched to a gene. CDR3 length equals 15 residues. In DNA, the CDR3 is TGCAGTGCTAGAGAGCGGGACAGTTCTTATCAGCCCCAGCATTTT. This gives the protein CSARERDSSYQPQHF.

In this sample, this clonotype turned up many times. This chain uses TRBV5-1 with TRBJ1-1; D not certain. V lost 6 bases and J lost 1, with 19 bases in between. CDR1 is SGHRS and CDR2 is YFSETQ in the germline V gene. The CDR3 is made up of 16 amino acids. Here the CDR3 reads CASTTVPGWGNTEAFF. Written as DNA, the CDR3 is TGCGCCAGCACCACGGTTCCAGGATGGGGGAACACTGAAGCTTTCTTT.

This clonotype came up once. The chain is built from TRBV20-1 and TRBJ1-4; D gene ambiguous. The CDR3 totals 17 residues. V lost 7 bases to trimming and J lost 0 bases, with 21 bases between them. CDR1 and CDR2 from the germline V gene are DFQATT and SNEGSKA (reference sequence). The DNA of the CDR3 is TGCAGTGTTCGAGATGGAGGAAAATTCACAACTAATGAAAAACTGTTTTTT. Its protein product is CSVRDGGKFTTNEKLFF.

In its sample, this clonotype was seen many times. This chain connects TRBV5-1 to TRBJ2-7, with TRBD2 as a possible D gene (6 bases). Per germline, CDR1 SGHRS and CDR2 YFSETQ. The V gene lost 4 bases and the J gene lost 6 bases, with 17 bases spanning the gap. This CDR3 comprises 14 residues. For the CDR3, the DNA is TGCGCCAGCAGCCCCGGAGATGGAGGGGTCGAGCAGTACTTC. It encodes CASSPGDGGVEQYF.

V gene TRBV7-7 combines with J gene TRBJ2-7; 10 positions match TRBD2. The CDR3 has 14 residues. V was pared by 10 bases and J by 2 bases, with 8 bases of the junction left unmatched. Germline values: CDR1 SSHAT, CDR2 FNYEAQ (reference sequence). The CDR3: CATRPSGGPYEQYF. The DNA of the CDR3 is TGTGCCACAAGGCCTAGCGGGGGTCCCTACGAGCAGTACTTC.

As DNA, the CDR3 is TGCAGTGCTGGCAGTGCTGAAGGCCTCAATCAGCCCCAGCATTTT. Protein product: CSAGSAEGLNQPQHF. The chain has TRBV20-1 and TRBJ1-5; D is undetermined. CDR3 size: 15 residues. CDR1 DFQATT and CDR2 SNEGSKA come from the germline V gene (reference sequence). V shed 5 bases and J shed 3 bases, with 17 bases lying between them.

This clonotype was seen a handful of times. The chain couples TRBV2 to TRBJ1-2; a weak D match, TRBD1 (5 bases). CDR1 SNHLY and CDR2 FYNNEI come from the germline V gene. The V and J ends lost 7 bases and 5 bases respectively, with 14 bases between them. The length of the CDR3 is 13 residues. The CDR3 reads CASNRGGTYGYTF. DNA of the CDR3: TGTGCCAGCAACCGGGGGGGGACTTATGGCTACACCTTC.

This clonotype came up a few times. CDR3 coding DNA: TGTGCCACCTCGACCGGCGGCTACACCTTC. Its protein is CATSTGGYTF. The chain employs TRBV15 and TRBJ1-2, with D unclear. This CDR3 comprises 10 residues. Trimming left V 8 bases short and J 8 bases short, with 9 bases between. Germline values: CDR1 LNHNV, CDR2 YYDKDF (reference sequence). The variable domain in full, completed from reference TRBV15 and TRBJ1-2, reads DAMVIQNPRYQVTQFGKPVTLSCSQTLNHNVMYWYQQKSSQAPKLLFHYYDKDFNNEADTPDNFQSRRPNTSFCFLDIRSPGLGDTAMYLCATSTGGYTFGSGTRLTVV.

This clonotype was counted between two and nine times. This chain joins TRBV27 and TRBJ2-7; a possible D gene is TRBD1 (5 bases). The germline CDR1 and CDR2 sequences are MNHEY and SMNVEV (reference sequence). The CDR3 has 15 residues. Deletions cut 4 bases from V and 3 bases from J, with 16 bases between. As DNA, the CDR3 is TGTGCCAGCAGTTCTGGGCTTCTCAGGGACTACGAGCAGTACTTC. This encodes CASSSGLLRDYEQYF.

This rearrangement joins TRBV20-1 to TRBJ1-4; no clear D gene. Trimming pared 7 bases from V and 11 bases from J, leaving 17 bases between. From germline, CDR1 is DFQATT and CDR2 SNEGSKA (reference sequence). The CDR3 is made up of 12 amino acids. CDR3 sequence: CSVRPPGGKLFF. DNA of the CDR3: TGCAGTGTAAGACCGCCGGGAGGGAAACTGTTTTTT.

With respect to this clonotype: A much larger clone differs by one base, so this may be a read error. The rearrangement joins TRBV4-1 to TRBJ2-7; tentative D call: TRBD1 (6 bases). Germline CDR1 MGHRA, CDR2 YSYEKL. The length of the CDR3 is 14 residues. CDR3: CTSSQENRVYEQYF. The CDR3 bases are TGCACCAGCAGCCAAGAGAACAGGGTGTACGAGCAGTACTTC.